One sample yielded the 27 T cell receptor beta chains listed below, sequenced in a study of T cell responses to AZD1222 COVID-19 vaccine. Clones were sequenced by immunoSEQ multiplex PCR, and TCRdb holds only the in-frame ones, with some missing. The repertoire includes approximately 150,000 clones, approximately 88% of them detected once, and about 3.4% sits in the top ten. The sequencing used peripheral blood, collected on day 0 of MenACWY control vaccination. Every receptor here comes from an adult in good health.

The chain uses TRBV6-5 and TRBJ2-5; 12 nucleotides line up with TRBD2. Germline loops: CDR1 MNHEY, CDR2 SVGAGI. J gave up 5 bases and V 8 bases, and 6 bases lay outside the gene matches. CDR3 length: 14 amino acids. The CDR3 protein is CASGPGTSGETQYF. The CDR3 DNA reads as TGTGCCAGCGGGCCCGGGACTAGCGGGGAGACCCAGTACTTC.

The V call is TRBV5-5, the J call TRBJ2-7; D might be TRBD2 (5 bases). Germline assignment: CDR1 SGHKS and CDR2 YYEKEE (reference sequence). The CDR3 contains 12 residues. V was pared by 1 base and J by 5 bases, with 7 bases between. CDR3 nucleotide sequence: TGTGCCAGCAGCTTGTGGAGGCACGAGCAGTACTTC. Translated, it gives CASSLWRHEQYF.

This chain uses TRBV4-3 with TRBJ2-1, with TRBD2 as a possible D gene (5 bases). Germline CDR1 is LGHNA and CDR2 is YSLEER. With 1 base removed from V and 6 bases from J, the gap between germline ends came to 10 bases. The CDR3 runs 14 residues. The CDR3 coding sequence is TGCGCCAGCAGCCAAGCACGGGGATTCAATGAGCAGTTCTTC. Translation: CASSQARGFNEQFF.

The chain couples TRBV5-5 to TRBJ1-4; possibly TRBD1 for D (5 bases). The CDR3 is made up of 14 amino acids. V was shortened by 4 bases and J by 8 bases, with 15 bases between the two germline ends. Looked up from germline, CDR1 is SGHKS and CDR2 is YYEKEE (reference sequence). The CDR3 region is CASSTDPGPEKLFF. The CDR3 DNA follows: TGTGCCAGCAGCACAGATCCGGGACCCGAAAAACTGTTTTTT.

The genes are TRBV28 and TRBJ1-5; 10 bases map to TRBD1. Germline loops: CDR1 MDHEN, CDR2 SYDVKM. CDR3 length: 17 amino acids. The ends lost 5 bases at V and 6 bases at J; junction bases unmatched: 13. The chain's CDR3 is CASSPIWDRGLGQPQHF. CDR3 DNA sequence: TGTGCCAGCAGTCCAATTTGGGACAGGGGTTTGGGTCAGCCCCAGCATTTT.

V is TRBV18 and J is TRBJ2-1, with a weak D call TRBD2 (7 bases). The CDR3 has 16 amino acids. Trimming stripped 2 bases from V and 2 bases from J, with 13 bases between. The germline V gene encodes CDR1 KGHSH and CDR2 LQKENI. CDR3 DNA: TGTGCCAGCTCACCATCGGCGGGGGCGACCTACAATGAGCAGTTCTTC. This translates into CASSPSAGATYNEQFF. Full variable domain (missing parts from reference TRBV18 and TRBJ2-1): NAGVMQNPRHLVRRRGQEARLRCSPMKGHSHVYWYRQLPEEGLKFMVYLQKENIIDESGMPKERFSAEFPKEGPSILRIQQVVRGDSAAYFCASSPSAGATYNEQFFGPGTRLTVL.

The rearrangement joins TRBV6-6 to TRBJ2-1, with D perhaps TRBD2 (5 bases). CDR1 is MNHNY, CDR2 SVGAGI, per germline (reference sequence). The germline V and J ends were trimmed by 11 bases and 1 base, with 15 bases remaining between them. This CDR3 has 14 amino acids. The CDR3 region has the DNA TGTGCCGTCGGGCAGCGGAGGTCCTACAATGAGCAGTTCTTC. Translated, it gives CAVGQRRSYNEQFF.

The V call is TRBV6-5, the J call TRBJ2-2, with D perhaps matching TRBD1 or TRBD2 (6 bases each). Between the trimmed V and J ends, which lost 2 bases and 5 bases, there was a span of 12 bases. This CDR3 spans 15 amino acids. Germline V gene data show CDR1 as MNHEY and CDR2 as SVGAGI. In nucleotides, the CDR3 is TGTGCCAGCAGTTACGGGGGGCGAGGAACCGGGGAGCTGTTTTTT. Its translation is CASSYGGRGTGELFF.

This chain links TRBV5-4 with TRBJ2-3; D gene uncertain. The ends were cut back, 2 bases at V and 2 bases at J, with 12 bases in the middle. This CDR3 is built from 15 residues. Germline values: CDR1 SGHNT, CDR2 YYREEE (reference sequence). CDR3: CASSLAPGNTDTQYF. The CDR3 nucleotides are TGTGCCAGCAGCTTAGCTCCAGGCAACACAGATACGCAGTATTTT. The whole variable domain, filled in from reference TRBV5-4 and TRBJ2-3, reads ETGVTQSPTHLIKTRGQQVTLRCSSQSGHNTVSWYQQALGQGPQFIFQYYREEENGRGNFPPRFSGLQFPNYSSELNVNALELDDSALYLCASSLAPGNTDTQYFGPGTRLTVL.

The gene calls are TRBV18 and TRBJ2-2; D is undetermined. Germline V lookup: CDR1 KGHSH, CDR2 LQKENI. Trimming took 4 bases from V and 7 from J, leaving 7 bases between them. The CDR3 totals 12 residues. CDR3 sequence: CASSQDVGELFF. DNA of the CDR3: TGTGCCAGCTCACAGGACGTCGGGGAGCTGTTTTTT.

The rearrangement links TRBV7-2 to TRBJ2-5, with D unresolved. CDR3 length: 12 amino acids. CDR1 and CDR2 from the germline V gene are SGHTA and FQGNSA. Trimming shortened V by 5 bases and J by 6 bases, and 10 bases separated the two germline ends. The CDR3 here is CASSDFIQTQYF. The CDR3, as DNA: TGTGCCAGCAGCGATTTTATCCAGACCCAGTACTTC.

This clone has only one observation. The J gene is TRBJ2-1, the V gene TRBV2; 11 positions match TRBD2. V was pared by 2 bases and J by 3 bases, with 6 bases of the junction left unmatched. The CDR3 length is 17 residues. CDR1 and CDR2 (germline): SNHLY, FYNNEI. CDR3 coding DNA: TGTGCCAGCAGTGAACGACTAGCGGGGCCGCTCTACAATGAGCAGTTCTTC. It codes for CASSERLAGPLYNEQFF.

CDR3 sequence reads: CASSWISGGGTGELFF. CDR3 nucleotide sequence: TGTGCCAGCAGCTGGATTAGCGGGGGGGGCACCGGGGAGCTGTTTTTT. V usage is TRBV7-2 and J usage is TRBJ2-2; 11 bases agree with TRBD2. The V gene end was trimmed by 4 bases and the J gene end by 4 bases; junction bases not matched to a gene: 5. CDR1 and CDR2 from the germline V gene are SGHTA and FQGNSA. The CDR3 is 16 amino acids. Drawing the rest from reference TRBV7-2 and TRBJ2-2, the complete variable domain is GAGVSQSPSNKVTEKGKDVELRCDPISGHTALYWYRQSLGQGLEFLIYFQGNSAPDKSGLPSDRFSAERTGGSVSTLTIQRTQQEDSAVYLCASSWISGGGTGELFFGEGSRLTVL.

A single count supports this clone. The chain joins TRBV2 to TRBJ1-5; D perhaps matches TRBD1 (5 bases). V shed 6 bases and J shed 4 bases, with 16 bases lying between them. The CDR3 sequence is 15 residues long. Germline assignment: CDR1 SNHLY and CDR2 FYNNEI. CDR3 coding DNA: TGTGCCAGCAGCAAAGACTCGGGGGGAAATCAGCCCCAGCATTTT. This codes for CASSKDSGGNQPQHF.

This clone was seen only a few times. The genes are TRBV7-2 and TRBJ1-6; D might be TRBD1 (5 bases). The CDR3 runs 15 residues. V was clipped by 4 bases and J by 6 bases, with 13 bases between them. Germline-derived CDR1 and CDR2 are SGHTA and FQGNSA. In DNA, the CDR3 is TGTGCCAGCAGCTCCGTTCCGGGGCTTAATTCACCCCTCCACTTT. Translated: CASSSVPGLNSPLHF.

The chain couples TRBV4-2 to TRBJ2-3, with a possible D match to TRBD2 (5 bases). V dropped 0 bases and J dropped 6 bases, with 7 bases sitting between them. CDR3 length equals 13 residues. Germline CDR1 and CDR2: LGHNA and YNFKEQ. The CDR3: CASSQDTGDTQYF. CDR3 nucleotide sequence: TGTGCCAGCAGCCAAGATACGGGGGATACGCAGTATTTT.

The V gene is TRBV7-9, the J gene TRBJ2-1, with D maybe TRBD2 (7 bases). The V gene's germline CDR1 is SEHNR and CDR2 FQNEAQ (reference sequence). V dropped 4 bases and J dropped 8 bases, with 24 bases sitting between them. This CDR3 is built from 17 residues. Written as DNA, the CDR3 is TGTGCCAGCAGCTCGGGAGGACGGGACACCAGCTTGGATGAGCAGTTCTTC. This encodes CASSSGGRDTSLDEQFF.

This clone appeared a single time. This chain uses TRBV12-5 with TRBJ1-1, with 8 bases aligning to TRBD1. CDR3 length equals 15 residues. Unmatched junction bases numbered 9, after V lost 5 bases and J lost 4 bases. Germline CDR1 reads LGHNT; CDR2 reads FRNRAP. CDR3 amino acids: CASGPSRQGSTEAFF. The CDR3 DNA is TGTGCTAGTGGTCCATCAAGACAGGGGTCCACTGAAGCTTTCTTT.

This chain connects TRBV9 to TRBJ2-1; possibly TRBD1 for D (6 bases). V was clipped by 3 bases and J by 10 bases, with 11 bases between them. The V gene's germline CDR1 is SGDLS and CDR2 YYNGEE. This CDR3 is 12 amino acids long. The CDR3 reads CASSATGREQFF. The CDR3 nucleotides are TGTGCCAGCAGCGCTACAGGGAGAGAGCAGTTCTTC. Full variable domain (missing parts from reference TRBV9 and TRBJ2-1): DSGVTQTPKHLITATGQRVTLRCSPRSGDLSVYWYQQSLDQGLQFLIQYYNGEERAKGNILERFSAQQFPDLHSELNLSSLELGDSALYFCASSATGREQFFGPGTRLTVL.

This chain joins TRBV25-1 and TRBJ2-3; D is unresolved. Trimming took 5 bases from V and 4 from J, leaving 13 bases between them. This CDR3 contains 14 residues. CDR1 is MGHDK and CDR2 is SYGVNS in the germline V gene. CDR3 sequence: CASSQARRSDTQYF. The CDR3 DNA reads as TGTGCCAGCAGTCAGGCTAGAAGGTCAGATACGCAGTATTTT. Filled out from reference TRBV25-1 and TRBJ2-3, the complete variable domain reads EADIYQTPRYLVIGTGKKITLECSQTMGHDKMYWYQQDPGMELHLIHYSYGVNSTEKGDLSSESTVSRIRTEHFPLTLESARPSHTSQYLCASSQARRSDTQYFGPGTRLTVL.

The rearrangement links TRBV7-2 to TRBJ2-7; perhaps D is TRBD1 or TRBD2 (5 bases each). With 3 bases removed from V and 6 bases from J, the gap between germline ends came to 15 bases. The CDR3 runs 14 residues. Germline CDR1 SGHTA, CDR2 FQGNSA. CDR3 in DNA: TGTGCCAGCAGCTTTACCGGGACGGCCCCCGAGCAGTACTTC. Amino acid sequence: CASSFTGTAPEQYF. Supplemented by reference TRBV7-2 and TRBJ2-7, the full variable domain reads GAGVSQSPSNKVTEKGKDVELRCDPISGHTALYWYRQSLGQGLEFLIYFQGNSAPDKSGLPSDRFSAERTGGSVSTLTIQRTQQEDSAVYLCASSFTGTAPEQYFGPGTRLTVT.

This chain uses TRBV5-8 with TRBJ2-2; 10 bases agree with TRBD2. Trimming removed 6 bases from V and 4 bases from J; junction bases left unmatched: 12. Germline V lookup: CDR1 SGHTS, CDR2 YDEGEE. The CDR3 consists of 17 residues. CDR3 region: CASTPGLAEAGTGELFF. The CDR3 nucleotides read TGTGCCAGCACCCCCGGACTAGCGGAAGCAGGCACCGGGGAGCTGTTTTTT.

V gene TRBV5-1 combines with J gene TRBJ1-5; D is undetermined. Trimming took 4 bases from V and 0 from J, leaving 14 bases between them. Germline CDR1 reads SGHRS; CDR2 reads YFSETQ. This CDR3 comprises 16 residues. The CDR3 nucleotides are TGCGCCAGCAGCCCCAACCCGACATCTAGCAATCAGCCCCAGCATTTT. It translates to CASSPNPTSSNQPQHF. Drawing the rest from reference TRBV5-1 and TRBJ1-5, the complete variable domain is KAGVTQTPRYLIKTRGQQVTLSCSPISGHRSVSWYQQTPGQGLQFLFEYFSETQRNKGNFPGRFSGRQFSNSRSEMNVSTLELGDSALYLCASSPNPTSSNQPQHFGDGTRLSIL.

This clone occurred once. The chain is built from TRBV27 and TRBJ1-2, with a tentative D call TRBD1 (6 bases). Trimming removed 0 bases at V and 7 bases at J, with 15 bases between. CDR1 is MNHEY and CDR2 is SMNVEV in the germline V gene (reference sequence). There are 15 residues in the CDR3. The CDR3 spells CASSLSSFPGAGYTF. The CDR3 nucleotides are TGTGCCAGCAGTTTATCGAGTTTCCCAGGGGCTGGCTACACCTTC.

The chain carries TRBV6-2 or TRBV6-3 and TRBJ2-1; D unclear. Germline V CDR1 and CDR2: MNHEY, SVGEGT. The CDR3 length is 16 residues. Trimming took 0 bases from V and 4 from J, leaving 13 bases between them. The CDR3 is CASSYSRTIKYNEQFF. DNA for the CDR3: TGTGCCAGCAGTTACTCGAGGACCATCAAGTACAATGAGCAGTTCTTC.

This clone is a singleton in its sample. The CDR3 DNA follows: TGTGCCAGTAGTAAGGGACGAACAGGCGCACCCTCTGGGGCCAACGTCCTGACTTTC. Encoded protein: CASSKGRTGAPSGANVLTF. V and J are TRBV19 and TRBJ2-6; D is possibly TRBD1 or TRBD2 (5 bases each). This CDR3 region has 19 residues. Per the germline V gene, CDR1 is LNHDA and CDR2 is SQIVND (reference sequence). V was clipped by 4 bases and J by 0 bases, with 19 bases between them.

This clone was counted a few times. The gene calls are TRBV28 and TRBJ2-7, with D uncertain. From germline, CDR1 is MDHEN and CDR2 SYDVKM. The germline V and J ends were trimmed by 10 bases and 3 bases, with 16 bases remaining between them. CDR3 length equals 13 residues. The CDR3 spells CAILSPKSYEQYF. CDR3 bases: TGTGCCATCCTTTCTCCGAAAAGCTACGAGCAGTACTTC.